This T cell receptor beta chain stems from a study of CD8+ T cells in alopecia areata (dated by TCRdb to about 2018). In the study overall: Treated patients were enrolled in an open-label pilot trial of oral tofacitinib at 5 to 10 mg twice daily for moderate-to-severe alopecia areata. Tofacitinib was administered for 6 to 18 months, and 6 months of follow-up off drug were then conducted to assess delayed response and recurrence. In both human patients and the C3H/HeJ mouse model, the study applied high-throughput TCRbeta sequencing to look at T cell clonal expansion in alopecia areata. Human TCRbeta sequencing covered scalp tissue and sorted CD4+ and CD8+ peripheral blood T cells from patchy and totalis/universalis alopecia areata patients and healthy controls. Tofacitinib-treated patients had biopsies at baseline and at 4 and 24 weeks of treatment, with a later scalp biopsy in several patients. Scalp clonality was compared among normal scalp (n=4), patchy alopecia areata scalp (n=8), and alopecia totalis/universalis scalp (n=8). RNA was extracted with the PAXgene miRNA kit for fixed scalp, the miRNeasy kit for PBMCs, and the RNeasy kit for mouse skin. TCRbeta CDR3 regions were amplified by immunoSEQ multiplex PCR using 35 Vbeta forward and 13 Jbeta reverse primers.

Findings and caveats that apply to the study as a whole: Higher clonality and more expanded CD8+ clones were observed in lesional scalp than in normal scalp, particularly in alopecia totalis/universalis, a finding suggestive of antigenic drive. Shared TCR sequences between patients were less evident than in mice, which may be partly attributable to HLA diversity in the patient population. Unlike mouse skin, where gammadelta T cells dominate, normal human skin contains resident alphabeta T cells that get sequenced too, which complicates analysis of the scalp TCR repertoire.

Library generation was performed with the immunoSEQ multiplex PCR assay. RNA was extracted from all samples and reverse transcribed into cDNA as template for TCR sequencing. SuperScript III was used for first-strand cDNA synthesis, primed with a 2:1 mix of oligo-dT and random hexamers. A synthetic immune receptor repertoire was used to assess amplification bias, and residual bias was removed computationally. On the authors' methods: Raw reads were preprocessed to remove errors, and CDR3 was defined according to IMGT conventions as the region from the conserved cysteine to phenylalanine. To get clonality, Shannon entropy was normalized by log2 of the number of productive unique TCRs and the result was subtracted from 1. CD4 or CD8 identity of scalp clones was inferred by cross-referencing scalp TCRbeta sequences with sorted blood CD4 and CD8 repertoires. TCRdb carries this immuneACCESS record with in-frame sequences only. Its versions omit some clonotypes, under half of them owing to an unresolved V gene in the studies checked, with the rest unexplained. V and J calls and clone size come straight from that table; D and trimming were deduced from the DNA. This sample has some 110,000 clones in its table, and 35% to 45% of those were observed once. The ten largest clonotypes hold approximately 2.8% of the sample.

Lesional scalp punch biopsies and peripheral blood were obtained from alopecia areata patients. PBMCs were separated by density centrifugation and stained for CD3, CD4 and CD8, after which CD4+ and CD8+ T cells were sorted on a FACSAria. This clone was counted between two and nine times. This clone's antigen is unknown. One base away there is no much larger clone; base qualities are not given. The CDR3 contains 15 residues, cysteine and phenylalanine counted. The only DNA kept is the CDR3, 45 bases in frame from the first base. Unmatched junction bases come to 4, with V trimmed by 0 bases and J by 5 bases. Sequences SGHRS (CDR1) and YFSETQ (CDR2) are obtained from the germline V gene.

Sequencing used CD4+ T cells sorted from blood. This TCR derives from a human donor with alopecia areata. The chain was built from TRBV5-1 and TRBJ2-2; 7 nucleotides in the junction match TRBD2. The DNA reads TGCGCCAGCAGCTTGGAAGGACTAGTGACCGGGGAGCTGTTTTTT. The resulting protein is CASSLEGLVTGELFF.